The 23 T cell receptor beta chains given below trace back to one sample, sequenced in a study of T cells in Graves' hyperthyroidism and ophthalmopathy (dated by TCRdb to between 2018 and 2021). Library preparation employed multiplex PCR. The run used an Illumina HiSeq 2000. Amplification of TCR beta CDR3 regions was carried out from RNA transcripts. The TCR CDR3 was subjected to a first round of RT-PCR using the HTBI primer set and the Qiagen OneStep RT-PCR kit. Using fastp trimming at Q25 and MiXCR clonotype assembly, TCRdb reanalyzed the public sequencing data and kept in-frame beta chains. Here each entry gathers all rows of one CDR3 protein and keeps the most common genes and DNA. The sample includes around 600,000 distinct CDR3 sequences, with around 15% observed a single time. Jointly, the top ten make up roughly 3.3% of the sample. Sequenced material: blood. All receptors come from a middle-aged woman with Graves' ophthalmopathy.

This rearrangement joins TRBV5-1 to TRBJ2-5; 8 bases line up with TRBD1. Germline lookup yields CDR1 SGHRS and CDR2 YFSETQ. Trimming cost V 2 bases and J 4 bases; bases outside gene matches: 4. There are 14 residues in the CDR3. CDR3 protein: CASSFQGAGETQYF. As DNA, the CDR3 is TGCGCCAGCAGCTTCCAGGGGGCTGGAGAGACCCAGTACTTC.

The chain recombines TRBV12-3 or TRBV12-4 with TRBJ1-4; D is unclear. The germline V and J ends were trimmed by 8 bases and 4 bases, with 20 bases remaining between them. The CDR3 is 16 amino acids. CDR3 protein: CASARNLPQLNEKLFF. The CDR3 nucleotides read TGTGCCAGCGCCCGTAACCTCCCCCAACTTAATGAAAAACTGTTTTTT.

This clonotype has ten or more counts. The chain recombines TRBV29-1 with TRBJ2-3, with D hard to call. The CDR3 sequence is 12 residues long. Trimming shortened V by 3 bases and J by 0 bases, and 4 bases separated the two germline ends. CDR1 is SQVTM and CDR2 is ANQGSEA in the germline V gene. This CDR3 is CSVEASTDTQYF. In DNA form, the CDR3 reads TGCAGCGTTGAGGCGAGCACAGATACGCAGTATTTT.

The V call is TRBV12-3 or TRBV12-4, the J call TRBJ1-5; no firm D call. V shed 6 bases and J shed 0 bases, with 9 bases lying between them. This CDR3 is built from 14 residues. The CDR3 is CASRTEYSNQPQHF. In DNA, the CDR3 is TGTGCCAGCAGGACCGAATATAGCAATCAGCCCCAGCATTTT.

In this sample, this clonotype turned up many times. A read error may account for a junction end that differs from germline. The chain combines TRBV11-2 with TRBJ2-4, with 10 bases lining up with TRBD1. Looked up from germline, CDR1 is SGHAT and CDR2 is FQNNGV. This CDR3 region has 13 residues. The CDR3 region is CAGSLGWDRGQYF. In DNA form, the CDR3 reads TGTGCCGGCAGCTTAGGTTGGGACAGGGGTCAGTACTTC.

In its sample, this clonotype was seen many times. The chain employs TRBV3-1 and TRBJ2-5; D call uncertain. CDR1 and CDR2 (germline): LGHDT, YNNKEL (reference sequence). The V end lost 7 bases, the J end lost 0 bases, and 9 bases lay between the germline ends. This CDR3 has 13 amino acids. The CDR3 spells CASNQRYQETQYF. In DNA, the CDR3 is TGTGCCAGCAACCAGAGGTACCAAGAGACCCAGTACTTC.

With respect to this clonotype: This may be a read error, as it is one base from a much larger clone. This chain joins TRBV6-5 and TRBJ2-7, with 7 bases fitting TRBD1. The CDR3 consists of 15 residues. Germline V gene sequence: CDR1 MNHEY, CDR2 SVGAGI. The V gene end was trimmed by 0 bases and the J gene end by 6 bases; junction bases not matched to a gene: 8. The CDR3 region is CASSYSATGSREQYF. The CDR3 DNA reads TGTGCCAGCAGTTACTCGGCGACAGGGAGCCGCGAGCAGTACTTC.

This clonotype was observed a handful of times. The CDR3 reads CASSVGWTSTDTQYF. CDR3 DNA sequence: TGTGCCAGCAGCGTAGGGTGGACAAGCACAGATACGCAGTATTTT. This chain joins TRBV9 and TRBJ2-3; a possible D gene is TRBD1 (5 bases). Per germline, CDR1 SGDLS and CDR2 YYNGEE. V was trimmed by 0 bases and J by 0 bases, leaving 8 bases between them. CDR3 length equals 15 residues.

This clonotype was recorded many times. The V and J genes are TRBV20-1 and TRBJ2-7; 12 nucleotides align to TRBD1. This CDR3 comprises 15 residues. Germline-derived CDR1 and CDR2 are DFQATT and SNEGSKA (reference sequence). V lost 3 bases to trimming and J lost 7 bases; unmatched junction nucleotides: 10. CDR3 bases: TGCAGTGCTAGCTCCCGGGACAGGGGGCCGTCGGAGCAGTACTTC. It encodes CSASSRDRGPSEQYF.

This clonotype was seen only a few times. The chain is built from TRBV3-1 and TRBJ2-3; 12 bases are a match to TRBD2. J was trimmed by 5 bases and V by 0 bases; bases with no gene match: 3. CDR1 LGHDT and CDR2 YNNKEL come from the germline V gene (reference sequence). CDR3 length equals 16 residues. The CDR3 coding sequence is TGTGCCAGCAGCCAAGATTGGGGACTAGCGGGAGATACGCAGTATTTT. Translated, it gives CASSQDWGLAGDTQYF.

This clonotype was seen a few times. The chain has TRBV27 and TRBJ2-3; D is undetermined. Per germline, CDR1 MNHEY and CDR2 SMNVEV (reference sequence). This CDR3 comprises 15 residues. V lost 3 bases and J lost 2, with 12 bases in between. CDR3 amino acids: CASSFSLETTDTQYF. The CDR3 coding sequence is TGTGCCAGCAGTTTCTCGTTGGAGACCACAGATACGCAGTATTTT.

This clonotype was counted ten times or more. The J gene is TRBJ1-2, the V gene TRBV6-2 or TRBV6-3; 8 nucleotides agree with TRBD1. Germline values: CDR1 MNHEY, CDR2 SVGEGT. CDR3 length equals 13 residues. The V gene end was trimmed by 4 bases and the J gene end by 8 bases; junction bases not matched to a gene: 6. CDR3 nucleotides: TGTGCCAGCAGTTGGACAGGGACCTCGGGCTACACCTTC. It translates to CASSWTGTSGYTF.

This clonotype was observed a handful of times. The chain couples TRBV7-2 to TRBJ1-6, with D unresolved. Trimming shortened V by 1 base and J by 8 bases, and 12 bases separated the two germline ends. The CDR3 length is 15 residues. Germline loops: CDR1 SGHTA, CDR2 FQGNSA. The CDR3 sequence: CASSLGVQDYSPLHF. Written as DNA, the CDR3 is TGTGCCAGCAGCTTAGGGGTGCAAGACTATTCACCCCTCCACTTT.

This clonotype was seen a few times. The V call is TRBV6-1, the J call TRBJ1-3; TRBD1 matches at 8 bases. Germline-derived CDR1 and CDR2 are MNHNS and SASEGT. CDR3 length equals 15 residues. With V trimmed by 6 bases and J by 2 bases, 6 bases remained unmatched. The CDR3 coding sequence is TGTGCCAGCAGGCTCACAGGGGGTCCTGGAAACACCATATATTTT. It codes for CASRLTGGPGNTIYF.

The V gene is TRBV10-3, the J gene TRBJ2-2, with D perhaps matching TRBD2 (6 bases). CDR1 and CDR2 (germline): ENHRY, SYGVKD. The CDR3 extends over 15 amino acids. Deletions cut 11 bases from V and 4 bases from J, with 20 bases between. CDR3 nucleotides: TGTGCCTCCTCTCTTGGGGGAGGATTCACCGGGGAGCTGTTTTTT. It codes for CASSLGGGFTGELFF.

There are many counts of this clonotype. This chain links TRBV2 with TRBJ2-1; 13 bases line up with TRBD2. The germline V gene encodes CDR1 SNHLY and CDR2 FYNNEI. Trimming took 5 bases from V and 7 from J; bases not matched to a gene: 5. The CDR3 is made up of 15 amino acids. For the CDR3, the DNA is TGTGCCAGCAGTTACAGGACTAGCGGGAGTAATGAGCAGTTCTTC. Translated: CASSYRTSGSNEQFF. The full variable domain, in which reference TRBV2 and TRBJ2-1 provide the parts outside the CDR3, is EPEVTQTPSHQVTQMGQEVILRCVPISNHLYFYWYRQILGQKVEFLVSFYNNEISEKSEIFDDQFSVERPDGSNFTLKIRSTKLEDSAMYFCASSYRTSGSNEQFFGPGTRLTVL.

This clonotype was found many times. The gene calls are TRBV11-2 and TRBJ2-1; D uncertain. The CDR3 is 13 amino acids. Trimming shortened V by 5 bases and J by 9 bases, and 14 bases separated the two germline ends. Germline lookup yields CDR1 SGHAT and CDR2 FQNNGV. CDR3 loop: CASSLMSVAEQFF. The CDR3 DNA reads TGTGCCAGCAGCCTTATGAGCGTGGCTGAGCAGTTCTTC.

The chain carries TRBV19 and TRBJ1-2; the D gene is possibly TRBD1 (5 bases). In germline, CDR1 is LNHDA, CDR2 SQIVND (reference sequence). This CDR3 is 14 amino acids long. Trimming stripped 9 bases from V and 4 bases from J, with 18 bases between. CDR3 DNA sequence: TGTGCCAGCGAGAGGACCGAAGGGGCCTATGGCTACACCTTC. As protein: CASERTEGAYGYTF.

In this sample, this clonotype turned up many times. The chain has TRBV18 and TRBJ1-1; tentatively, D is TRBD1 (6 bases). The V gene's germline CDR1 is KGHSH and CDR2 LQKENI. V was pared by 5 bases and J by 1 base, with 11 bases between. The CDR3 has 14 residues. The CDR3 protein is CASSVTGKNTEAFF. CDR3 DNA sequence: TGTGCCAGCTCAGTTACAGGGAAGAACACTGAAGCTTTCTTT.

This clonotype came up a few times. This chain uses TRBV19 with TRBJ2-2, with D possibly being TRBD1 or TRBD2 (5 bases each). The V gene lost 7 bases and the J gene lost 1 base, with 13 bases spanning the gap. CDR3 length: 15 residues. Germline V gene lookup returns CDR1 LNHDA and CDR2 SQIVND (reference sequence). Here the CDR3 reads CASNLGAQNTGELFF. CDR3 sequence (DNA): TGTGCCAGTAATCTCGGGGCCCAGAACACCGGGGAGCTGTTTTTT. The full variable domain, in which reference TRBV19 and TRBJ2-2 provide the parts outside the CDR3, is DGGITQSPKYLFRKEGQNVTLSCEQNLNHDAMYWYRQDPGQGLRLIYYSQIVNDFQKGDIAEGYSVSREKKESFPLTVTSAQKNPTAFYLCASNLGAQNTGELFFGEGSRLTVL.

This clonotype was detected many times. The chain links TRBV18 to TRBJ2-2; D not resolved. This CDR3 region has 12 residues. V shed 3 bases and J shed 4 bases, with 3 bases lying between them. Germline CDR1 reads KGHSH; CDR2 reads LQKENI. CDR3 amino acids: CASSPITGELFF. CDR3 DNA: TGTGCCAGCTCACCGATCACCGGGGAGCTGTTTTTT.

This clonotype was detected many times. This chain joins TRBV18 and TRBJ2-1; D possibly corresponds to TRBD1 (5 bases). CDR1 is KGHSH and CDR2 is LQKENI in the germline V gene. Trimming shortened V by 4 bases and J by 9 bases, and 13 bases separated the two germline ends. This CDR3 spans 13 amino acids. The CDR3 coding sequence is TGTGCCAGCTCACGTAGCAGGGATGGTGAGCAGTTCTTC. Translating it yields CASSRSRDGEQFF.

The V gene is TRBV20-1, the J gene TRBJ2-2, with 11 bases matching TRBD1. CDR1 and CDR2 from the germline V gene are DFQATT and SNEGSKA (reference sequence). This CDR3 spans 16 amino acids. Germline trimming cut 6 bases from V and 7 bases from J; bases unmatched to any gene: 13. As DNA, the CDR3 is TGCAGTGCCCCCAATCCGGGACAGGGGGAGGTCGGGGAGCTGTTTTTT. This sequence encodes CSAPNPGQGEVGELFF.